This record looks at one TCR beta chain sequence and its context. Source study methods: Reference gene primer amplification in the assay estimated nucleated cell counts. The protocol was immunoSEQ multiplex PCR, while the TCRdb copy is restricted to in-frame clones and leaves out a portion. The V and J calls and clone size were taken over from that table, and D and trimming were inferred from the DNA. Here the sample spans about 200,000 clones, approximately 86% being singletons. The sample comes from a study of blood T cell repertoires in COVID-19. Study details: From the United States, Italy and Spain came samples of acute and convalescent COVID-19. In each case, the material was cDNA or gDNA derived from T cells, B-cell-depleted T cells, or PBMCs.

CDR1 is MGHDK, CDR2 SYGVNS, per germline. Deletions cut 5 bases from V and 0 bases from J, with 13 bases between. CDR3 length equals 15 residues. The sequence derives from a man between 60 and 75 years old with acute or convalescent COVID-19. This chain links TRBV25-1 with TRBJ1-1; D is perhaps TRBD1 (5 bases). The sample comprised peripheral blood. Here the CDR3 DNA reads TGTGCCAGCAGTCAAGCGGGGGGAGTGAACACTGAAGCTTTCTTT. Its protein is CASSQAGGVNTEAFF.